The rows below give T cell receptor beta chains drawn from one sample of a study of cytotoxic CD8 clonotypes in ibrutinib-treated CLL. Clones were read by immunoSEQ multiplex PCR, and TCRdb kept only the in-frame ones, dropping some. Of over 110,000 clones in the sample, 75% to 95% are singletons; the top ten hold about a tenth. The sequencing here drew on PBMCs, taken after 12 months of ibrutinib treatment. The receptor set was obtained from a human donor with chronic lymphocytic leukemia. The CDR3 runs from the conserved cysteine through the conserved F or W. D genes are given only for firm matches. The size of a clone is reported for some rows only, either as once, few or many, or as a class for expanded clones.

j_gene: TRBJ1-1
v_gene: TRBV19
d_gene: .
abundance: .
CDR3nt: TGTGCCAGTAGTATAAGGGCAGGGGCTGAAGCTTTCTTT
CDR3aa: CASSIRAGAEAFF

j_gene: TRBJ2-7
v_gene: TRBV18
d_gene: .
abundance: .
CDR3nt: TGTGCCAGCTCACCAGAGGCCTACGAGCAGTACTTC
CDR3aa: CASSPEAYEQYF

j_gene: TRBJ2-1
v_gene: TRBV11-3
d_gene: .
abundance: once
CDR3nt: TGTGCCAGCACCATTGGGGGGGCTGGTAACAATGAGCAGTTCTTC
CDR3aa: CASTIGGAGNNEQFF

j_gene: TRBJ2-3
v_gene: TRBV25-1
d_gene: .
abundance: .
CDR3nt: TGTGCCAGCAGTAGAGAGAGCACAGATACGCAGTATTTT
CDR3aa: CASSRESTDTQYF

j_gene: TRBJ2-7
v_gene: TRBV5-1
d_gene: .
abundance: .
CDR3nt: TGCGCCAGCAGCGGAGGGGGAGGGCCGGTAGACGAGCAGTACTTC
CDR3aa: CASSGGGGPVDEQYF

j_gene: TRBJ2-3
v_gene: TRBV7-3
d_gene: .
abundance: .
CDR3nt: TGTGCCAGCAGCTTAATGGGTCTCTATACAGATACGCAGTATTTT
CDR3aa: CASSLMGLYTDTQYF

j_gene: TRBJ1-4
v_gene: TRBV7-9
d_gene: TRBD1
abundance: once
CDR3nt: TGTGCCAGCAGCTTACGGGGGACAGGGTTTAATGAAAAACTGTTTTTT
CDR3aa: CASSLRGTGFNEKLFF

j_gene: TRBJ2-1
v_gene: TRBV21-1
d_gene: .
abundance: .
CDR3nt: TGTGCCAGCAGCAAAGTTACGCGGCAGTCCAATGAGCAGTTCTTC
CDR3aa: CASSKVTRQSNEQFF

j_gene: TRBJ2-5
v_gene: TRBV19
d_gene: .
abundance: once
CDR3nt: TGTGCCTCGGGGCTAGTAAGGGAGACCCAGTACTTC
CDR3aa: CASGLVRETQYF

j_gene: TRBJ1-1
v_gene: TRBV4-2
d_gene: .
abundance: few
CDR3nt: TGTGCCAGCAGCCAAGAGATAGGGACTGAAGCTTTCTTT
CDR3aa: CASSQEIGTEAFF

j_gene: TRBJ2-1
v_gene: TRBV11-2
d_gene: TRBD1
abundance: .
CDR3nt: TGTGCCAGCAGCTACGGACAGGGGAGCGTCGATGAGCAGTTCTTC
CDR3aa: CASSYGQGSVDEQFF

j_gene: TRBJ2-5
v_gene: TRBV19
d_gene: .
abundance: .
CDR3nt: TGTGCCAGTAGCGCCGAAGAGACCCAGTACTTC
CDR3aa: CASSAEETQYF

j_gene: TRBJ2-1
v_gene: TRBV5-1
d_gene: .
abundance: .
CDR3nt: TGCGCCAGCAGCTTCGGGCTAGCCGGCGATGAGCAGTTCTTC
CDR3aa: CASSFGLAGDEQFF

j_gene: TRBJ1-1
v_gene: TRBV5-8
d_gene: TRBD1
abundance: .
CDR3nt: TGTGCCAGCAGCCGACGACAGGGGGCAGGCACTGAAGCTTTCTTT
CDR3aa: CASSRRQGAGTEAFF

j_gene: TRBJ2-5
v_gene: TRBV29-1
d_gene: .
abundance: .
CDR3nt: TGCAGCGTTGAAGTCAGGGGCGAACAAGAGACCCAGTACTTC
CDR3aa: CSVEVRGEQETQYF

j_gene: TRBJ2-5
v_gene: TRBV18
d_gene: .
abundance: once
CDR3nt: TGTGCCAGCTCGCCAAGGAATTCGGACGGACAAGAGACCCAGTACTTC
CDR3aa: CASSPRNSDGQETQYF

j_gene: TRBJ2-7
v_gene: TRBV12-5
d_gene: .
abundance: .
CDR3nt: TGTGCTAGTGGCCCTCACAATACAGTTCCTAACGAGCAGTACTTC
CDR3aa: CASGPHNTVPNEQYF

j_gene: TRBJ2-5
v_gene: TRBV7-9
d_gene: .
abundance: .
CDR3nt: TGTGCCAGCAGCCAACAAATCACAAAAGAGACCCAGTACTTC
CDR3aa: CASSQQITKETQYF

j_gene: TRBJ2-7
v_gene: TRBV7-9
d_gene: .
abundance: .
CDR3nt: TGTGCCAGCAGCCCGACCCAATCCTACGAGCAGTACTTC
CDR3aa: CASSPTQSYEQYF

j_gene: TRBJ1-2
v_gene: TRBV4-3
d_gene: .
abundance: .
CDR3nt: TGCGCCAGCAGCCAAGATGGAACCCCTGGAGGGGTAGGCATATACACCTTC
CDR3aa: CASSQDGTPGGVGIYTF

j_gene: TRBJ2-2
v_gene: TRBV7-3
d_gene: .
abundance: .
CDR3nt: TGTGCCAGCAGCTTACACAGTTGGGCTGTAGGGGAGCTGTTTTTT
CDR3aa: CASSLHSWAVGELFF

j_gene: TRBJ2-7
v_gene: TRBV7-9
d_gene: .
abundance: .
CDR3nt: TGTGCCAGCAGCAACGCCGGGACCCTCATACACTTC
CDR3aa: CASSNAGTLIHF

j_gene: TRBJ2-2
v_gene: TRBV11-1
d_gene: TRBD1
abundance: .
CDR3nt: TGTGCCAGCAGCGCTTATCCGGACAGGGAGAACACCGGGGAGCTGTTTTTT
CDR3aa: CASSAYPDRENTGELFF

j_gene: TRBJ2-3
v_gene: TRBV9
d_gene: TRBD2
abundance: once
CDR3nt: TGTGCCAGCAGCGTAGGGGCGGGAGGTCACACAGATACGCAGTATTTT
CDR3aa: CASSVGAGGHTDTQYF

j_gene: TRBJ1-5
v_gene: TRBV7-9
d_gene: .
abundance: .
CDR3nt: TGTGCCAGCAGCTTACAGGGGTTGGGCCAGCCCCAGCATTTT
CDR3aa: CASSLQGLGQPQHF

j_gene: TRBJ1-4
v_gene: TRBV4-2
d_gene: .
abundance: .
CDR3nt: TGTGCCAGCAGCCCTCACGGGTCAACTAATGAAAAACTGTTTTTT
CDR3aa: CASSPHGSTNEKLFF

j_gene: TRBJ2-3
v_gene: TRBV7-3
d_gene: TRBD1
abundance: .
CDR3nt: TGTGCCAGCAGTCCTGTGGGACAGCGCACAGATACGCAGTATTTT
CDR3aa: CASSPVGQRTDTQYF

j_gene: TRBJ1-1
v_gene: TRBV11-2
d_gene: .
abundance: .
CDR3nt: TGTGCCAGCAGCCCACCGAATACGAACACTGAAGCTTTCTTT
CDR3aa: CASSPPNTNTEAFF

j_gene: TRBJ1-1
v_gene: TRBV6-5
d_gene: TRBD1
abundance: once
CDR3nt: TGTGCCAGCAGACGGGGACAGGGATCAGAAGCTTTCTTT
CDR3aa: CASRRGQGSEAFF

j_gene: TRBJ2-3
v_gene: TRBV13
d_gene: TRBD2
abundance: once
CDR3nt: TGTGCCAGCAGCTTATTCGGGACTAGCGGGGGGATAAGCACAGATACGCAGTATTTT
CDR3aa: CASSLFGTSGGISTDTQYF

j_gene: TRBJ2-1
v_gene: TRBV7-2
d_gene: TRBD2
abundance: .
CDR3nt: TGTGCCAGCAGCTTAGGGCGGGAGAGGGAGCAGTTCTTC
CDR3aa: CASSLGREREQFF

j_gene: TRBJ1-5
v_gene: TRBV11-2
d_gene: TRBD1
abundance: .
CDR3nt: TGTGCCAGCAGCTTCGACCGGGACAGGGCTGTTAGCAATCAGCCCCAGCATTTT
CDR3aa: CASSFDRDRAVSNQPQHF

j_gene: TRBJ1-1
v_gene: TRBV28
d_gene: .
abundance: .
CDR3nt: TGTGCCAGCACCCGCTATGCCGGGGGGGAAAACACTGAAGCTTTCTTT
CDR3aa: CASTRYAGGENTEAFF

j_gene: TRBJ2-7
v_gene: TRBV7-2
d_gene: .
abundance: .
CDR3nt: TGTGCCAGCAGCTCCGCCCCCGAGCAGTACTTC
CDR3aa: CASSSAPEQYF

j_gene: TRBJ2-7
v_gene: TRBV29-1
d_gene: TRBD2
abundance: .
CDR3nt: TGCAGCGTTCCTAGCGGGAACTACGAGCAGTACTTC
CDR3aa: CSVPSGNYEQYF

j_gene: TRBJ1-4
v_gene: TRBV18
d_gene: .
abundance: .
CDR3nt: TGTGCCAGCTCACCTTCCGGGACAAGGGGTGAAAAACTGTTTTTT
CDR3aa: CASSPSGTRGEKLFF